These T cell receptor beta chains were read from a single sample in a study of breast tumors, draining lymph nodes, adjacent tissues. TCRdb redid the calling of the multiplex PCR reads with MiXCR, one entry per CDR3 protein. The sample holds tens of thousands of distinct CDR3 sequences; around 30% are singletons and the top ten take roughly 8.1%. The specimen was axillary lymph node tissue. The receptors stem from a female donor with breast cancer. Some clones in this sample may be carry-over from other donors' samples. Each CDR3 is given with its conserved first and last residue. The D gene is left open where the match is weak. Not all rows give a size; the values are once, few, many and, for expanded clones, a class.

CDR3 protein	CDR3 DNA	J gene	V gene	D gene	clone size
CAWSVGDETQYF	TGTGCCTGGAGTGTAGGGGATGAGACCCAGTACTTC	TRBJ2-5	TRBV30	-	many
CASSLIAGTYNEQFF	TGCGCCAGCAGCTTAATAGCGGGGACCTACAATGAGCAGTTCTTC	TRBJ2-1	TRBV5-1	TRBD2	many
CASRGLAGGETQYF	TGTGCCAGCAGGGGATTGGCGGGGGGGGAGACCCAGTACTTC	TRBJ2-5	TRBV11-2	TRBD2	many
CASSLDRNEKLFF	TGTGCCAGCAGCCTGGACAGGAATGAAAAACTGTTTTTT	TRBJ1-4	TRBV11-2	TRBD1	many
CASSVTGADVEQYF	TGTGCCAGTAGTGTAACCGGGGCCGACGTCGAGCAGTACTTC	TRBJ2-7	TRBV19	-	many
CASRPTEAYEQYF	TGTGCCAGCAGACCGACAGAAGCCTACGAGCAGTACTTC	TRBJ2-7	TRBV6-5	-	many
CAWGEGTSGQGNEQFF	TGTGCCTGGGGGGAGGGGACTAGCGGGCAAGGGAATGAGCAGTTCTTC	TRBJ2-1	TRBV30	TRBD2	-
CASSFLRSRGYEQYF	TGTGCCAGCAGTTTTCTCCGTTCACGGGGTTACGAGCAGTACTTC	TRBJ2-7	TRBV28	-	few
CSAKTGNQPPHF	TGCAGTGCTAAGACTGGAAATCAGCCCCCGCATTTT	TRBJ1-5	TRBV20-1	-	-
CAIKREESSPFHF	TGTGCCATCAAACGGGAGGAGAGCTCACCCTTCCACTTT	TRBJ1-6	TRBV10-3	-	few
CSARDSRQPGYGYTF	TGCAGTGCTAGAGATAGTCGACAGCCGGGCTATGGCTACACCTTC	TRBJ1-2	TRBV20-1	-	many
CSARDMDRGNTEAFF	TGCAGTGCTAGAGATATGGACAGGGGAAACACTGAAGCTTTCTTT	TRBJ1-1	TRBV20-1	TRBD1	many
CAICPGALSGANVLTF	TGTGCCATATGCCCTGGGGCCCTTTCCGGGGCCAACGTCCTGACTTTC	TRBJ2-6	TRBV10-3	-	many
CASSLLLLDRGQPQHF	TGTGCCAGCAGCCTTCTACTCTTGGACAGGGGACAGCCCCAGCATTTT	TRBJ1-5	TRBV28	TRBD1	many
CSAKPVTSYNEQSF	TGCAGTGCTAAACCCGTGACTTCCTACAATGAGCAGTCCTTC	TRBJ2-1	TRBV20-1	-	-
CASSSLGGETEKLFF	TGTGCCAGCAGTTCATTAGGGGGGGAAACGGAAAAACTGTTTTTT	TRBJ1-4	TRBV28	-	many
CASSQSGRDYGYTF	TGTGCCAGCAGCCAAAGTGGGCGGGACTATGGCTACACCTTC	TRBJ1-2	TRBV11-3	-	many
CASTPGTEAFF	TGTGCCAGCACTCCAGGGACTGAAGCTTTCTTT	TRBJ1-1	TRBV6-6	-	-
CASTRDSLNEQFF	TGTGCCAGCACAAGGGACAGTCTCAATGAGCAGTTCTTC	TRBJ2-1	TRBV2	TRBD1	-
CASSYRGLAEQYF	TGTGCCAGCAGTTACAGGGGGCTGGCCGAGCAGTACTTC	TRBJ2-7	TRBV6-2/TRBV6-3	TRBD1	many
CSARTGIYGSTF	TGCAGTGCTAGAACGGGCATCTATGGCTCCACCTTC	TRBJ1-2	TRBV20-1	-	-
CASSVGRTGNTIYF	TGTGCCAGCAGCGTAGGACGGACTGGAAACACCATATATTTT	TRBJ1-3	TRBV9	-	many
CASSEVAHYTF	TGTGCCAGCAGTGAAGTGGCCCACTACACCTTC	TRBJ1-2	TRBV6-1	-	many
CSARGDTEAFF	TGCAGTGCTAGGGGGGACACTGAAGCTTTCTTT	TRBJ1-1	TRBV20-1	-	many